This T cell receptor beta chain was documented in a study of neoadjuvant anti-PD-1 for oral cavity cancer. This CDR3 contains 13 residues. CDR1 SGHVS and CDR2 FNYEAQ come from the germline V gene. Trimming took off 5 bases at V and 10 bases at J, with 17 bases between the two ends. As for time point: after neoadjuvant nivolumab, at surgical resection. Here immunoSEQ multiplex PCR was the method, and the copy in TCRdb shows in-frame clones only, minus some. This sample yields thousands of clones, of which 75% to 85% are seen a single time; 4% to 5% belongs to the top ten. The sample holds a few counts of this clone.

This sequence joins TRBV7-6 and TRBJ1-1; a weak D match, TRBD1 (6 bases). The material was PBMCs, obtained after nivolumab (anti-PD-1) treatment. The clonotype originates from a person between 40 and 85 years old with oral cavity squamous cell carcinoma. For the CDR3, the DNA is TGTGCCAGCAGCATGGGACCAGGGGTTGGAGCTTTCTTT. Its translation: CASSMGPGVGAFF.